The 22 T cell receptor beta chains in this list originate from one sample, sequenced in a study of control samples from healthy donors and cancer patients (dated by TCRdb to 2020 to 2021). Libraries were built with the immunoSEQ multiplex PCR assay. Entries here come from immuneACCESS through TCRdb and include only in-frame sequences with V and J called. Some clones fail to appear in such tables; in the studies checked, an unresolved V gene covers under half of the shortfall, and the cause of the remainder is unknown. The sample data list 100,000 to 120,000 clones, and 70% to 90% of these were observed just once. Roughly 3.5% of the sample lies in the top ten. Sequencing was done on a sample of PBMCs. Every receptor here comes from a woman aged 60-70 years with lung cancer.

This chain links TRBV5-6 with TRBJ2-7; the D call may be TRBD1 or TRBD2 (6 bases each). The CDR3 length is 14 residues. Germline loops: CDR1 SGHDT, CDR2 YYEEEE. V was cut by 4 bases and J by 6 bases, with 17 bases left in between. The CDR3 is CASSNNWGAAEQYF. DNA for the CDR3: TGTGCCAGCAGCAATAACTGGGGGGCGGCCGAGCAGTACTTC.

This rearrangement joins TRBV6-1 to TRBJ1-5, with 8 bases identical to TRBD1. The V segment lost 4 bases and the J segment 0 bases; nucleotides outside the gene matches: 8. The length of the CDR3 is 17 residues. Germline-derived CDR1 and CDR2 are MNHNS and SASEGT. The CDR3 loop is CASSAQGAVYSNQPQHF. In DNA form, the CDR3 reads TGTGCCAGCAGTGCCCAGGGGGCGGTTTATAGCAATCAGCCCCAGCATTTT.

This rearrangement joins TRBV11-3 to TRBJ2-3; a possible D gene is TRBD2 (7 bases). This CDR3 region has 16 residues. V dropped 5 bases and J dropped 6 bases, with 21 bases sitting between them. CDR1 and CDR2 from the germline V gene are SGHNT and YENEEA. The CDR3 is CASSPGLGGAVDTQYF. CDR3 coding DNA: TGTGCCAGCAGCCCAGGGCTTGGGGGGGCAGTGGATACGCAGTATTTT. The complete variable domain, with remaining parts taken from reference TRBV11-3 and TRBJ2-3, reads EAGVVQSPRYKIIEKKQPVAFWCNPISGHNTLYWYLQNLGQGPELLIRYENEEAVDDSQLPKDRFSAERLKGVDSTLKIQPAELGDSAVYLCASSPGLGGAVDTQYFGPGTRLTVL.

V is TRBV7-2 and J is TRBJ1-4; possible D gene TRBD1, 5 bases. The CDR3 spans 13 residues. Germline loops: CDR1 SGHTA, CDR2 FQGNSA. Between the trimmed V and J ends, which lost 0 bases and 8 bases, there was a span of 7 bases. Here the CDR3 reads CASSLAGGEKLFF. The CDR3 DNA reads TGTGCCAGCAGCTTAGCGGGGGGGGAAAAACTGTTTTTT.

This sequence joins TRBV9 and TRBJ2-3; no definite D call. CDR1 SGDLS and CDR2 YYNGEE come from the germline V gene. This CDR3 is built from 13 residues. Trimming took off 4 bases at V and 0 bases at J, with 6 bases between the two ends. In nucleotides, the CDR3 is TGTGCCAGCAGCAAGACTAGCACAGATACGCAGTATTTT. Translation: CASSKTSTDTQYF.

The CDR3 coding sequence is TGTGCCAGCAGTTGGGGGACAGGACTGGAGAAGCGTGGCTACACCTTC. This sequence encodes CASSWGTGLEKRGYTF. The V call is TRBV6-5, the J call TRBJ1-2, with 8 bases fitting TRBD1. This CDR3 comprises 16 residues. With V trimmed by 4 bases and J by 7 bases, 14 bases remained unmatched. CDR1 is MNHEY, CDR2 SVGAGI, per germline.

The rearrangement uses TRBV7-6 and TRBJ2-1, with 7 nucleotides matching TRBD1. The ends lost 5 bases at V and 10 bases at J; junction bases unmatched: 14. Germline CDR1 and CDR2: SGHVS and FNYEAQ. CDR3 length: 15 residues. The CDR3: CASSRSYDRVNEQFF. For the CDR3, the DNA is TGTGCCAGCAGCCGATCTTACGACAGGGTTAACGAGCAGTTCTTC.

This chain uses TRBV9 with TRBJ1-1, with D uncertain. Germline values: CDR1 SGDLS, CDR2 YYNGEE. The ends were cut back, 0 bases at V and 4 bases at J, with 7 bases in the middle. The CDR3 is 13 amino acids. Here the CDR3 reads CASSVASTTEAFF. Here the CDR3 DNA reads TGTGCCAGCAGCGTAGCTTCCACCACTGAAGCTTTCTTT.

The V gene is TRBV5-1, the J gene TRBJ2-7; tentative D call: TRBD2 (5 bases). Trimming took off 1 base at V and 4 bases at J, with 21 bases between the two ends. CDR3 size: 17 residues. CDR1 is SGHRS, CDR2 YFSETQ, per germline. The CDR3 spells CASSLYRDHPARYEQYF. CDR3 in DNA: TGCGCCAGCAGCTTGTACCGGGATCACCCTGCGAGATACGAGCAGTACTTC.

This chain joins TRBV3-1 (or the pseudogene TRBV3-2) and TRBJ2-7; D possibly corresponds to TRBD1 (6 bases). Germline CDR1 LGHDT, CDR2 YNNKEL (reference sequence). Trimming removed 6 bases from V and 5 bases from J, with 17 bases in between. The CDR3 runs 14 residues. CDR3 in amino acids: CASSPGQGNNEQYF. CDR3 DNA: TGTGCCAGCAGTCCCGGGCAGGGGAACAACGAGCAGTACTTC.

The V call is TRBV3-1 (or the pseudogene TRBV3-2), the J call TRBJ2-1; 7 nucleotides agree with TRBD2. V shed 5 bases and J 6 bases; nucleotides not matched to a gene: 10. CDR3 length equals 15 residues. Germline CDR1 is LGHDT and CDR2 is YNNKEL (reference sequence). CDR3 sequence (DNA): TGTGCCAGCAGCTTGCCGGGACTACGAGTCAATGAGCAGTTCTTC. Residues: CASSLPGLRVNEQFF.

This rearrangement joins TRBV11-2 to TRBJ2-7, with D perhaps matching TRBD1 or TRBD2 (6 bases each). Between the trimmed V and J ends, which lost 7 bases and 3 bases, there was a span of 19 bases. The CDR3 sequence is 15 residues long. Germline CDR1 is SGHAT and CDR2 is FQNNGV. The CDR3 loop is CASTYGGLLDYEQYF. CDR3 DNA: TGTGCCAGCACCTATGGGGGGCTCTTGGACTACGAGCAGTACTTC.

The CDR3 here is CASRRNSPGTQYF. The CDR3 nucleotides read TGTGCCAGCAGGCGAAACAGTCCGGGTACGCAGTATTTT. The rearrangement links TRBV12-3 or TRBV12-4 to TRBJ2-3, with unresolved D. Between the trimmed V and J ends, which lost 6 bases and 8 bases, there was a span of 15 bases. CDR3 length: 13 residues.

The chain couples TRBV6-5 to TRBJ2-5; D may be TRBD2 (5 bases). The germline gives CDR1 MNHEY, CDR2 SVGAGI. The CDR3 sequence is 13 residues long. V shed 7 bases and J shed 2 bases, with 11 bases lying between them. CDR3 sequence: CASTQQRQETQYF. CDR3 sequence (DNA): TGTGCCAGCACCCAGCAGCGGCAAGAGACCCAGTACTTC.

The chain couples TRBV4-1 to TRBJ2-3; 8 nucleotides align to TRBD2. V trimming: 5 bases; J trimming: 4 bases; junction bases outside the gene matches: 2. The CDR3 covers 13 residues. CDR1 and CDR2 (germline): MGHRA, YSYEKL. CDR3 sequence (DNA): TGCGCCAGCAGCGGGACTAGACCAGATACGCAGTATTTT. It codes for CASSGTRPDTQYF.

CDR3 amino acids: CASSLEAGSGETQYF. The DNA of the CDR3 is TGTGCCAGCAGCTTAGAGGCAGGGTCAGGGGAGACCCAGTACTTC. This rearrangement joins TRBV7-8 to TRBJ2-5, with D possibly matching TRBD1 (5 bases). Germline V gene lookup returns CDR1 SGHVS and CDR2 FQNEAQ. The CDR3 contains 15 residues. Trimming left V 1 base short and J 5 bases short, with 14 bases between.

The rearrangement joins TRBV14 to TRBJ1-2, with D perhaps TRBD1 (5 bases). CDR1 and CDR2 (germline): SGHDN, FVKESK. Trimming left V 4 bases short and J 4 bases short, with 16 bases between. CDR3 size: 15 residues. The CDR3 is CASSPRQGFGYGYTF. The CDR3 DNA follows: TGTGCCAGCAGCCCCCGGCAGGGCTTCGGCTATGGCTACACCTTC.

CDR3 region: CASSYVSGGHSNTGELFF. The CDR3 nucleotides are TGTGCCAGCAGTTACGTTAGCGGGGGCCATTCGAACACCGGGGAGCTGTTTTTT. The J gene is TRBJ2-2, the V gene TRBV6-2 or TRBV6-3, with 9 bases matching TRBD2. The CDR3 runs 18 residues. CDR1 and CDR2 (germline): MNHEY, SVGEGT. Losses at the gene ends were 2 bases for V and 0 bases for J; bases not matched to a gene: 7.

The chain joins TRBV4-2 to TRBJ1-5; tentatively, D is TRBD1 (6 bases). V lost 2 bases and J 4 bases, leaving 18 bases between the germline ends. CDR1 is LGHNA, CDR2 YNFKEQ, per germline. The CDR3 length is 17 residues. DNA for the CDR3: TGTGCCAGCAGCCAACTCCCTGGGGGGGGCCGGAATCAGCCCCAGCATTTT. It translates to CASSQLPGGGRNQPQHF.

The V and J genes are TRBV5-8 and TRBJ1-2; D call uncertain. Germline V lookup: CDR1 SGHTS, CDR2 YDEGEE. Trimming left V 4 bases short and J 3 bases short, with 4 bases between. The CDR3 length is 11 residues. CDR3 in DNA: TGTGCCAGCAGCCCATACTATGGCTACACCTTC. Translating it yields CASSPYYGYTF.

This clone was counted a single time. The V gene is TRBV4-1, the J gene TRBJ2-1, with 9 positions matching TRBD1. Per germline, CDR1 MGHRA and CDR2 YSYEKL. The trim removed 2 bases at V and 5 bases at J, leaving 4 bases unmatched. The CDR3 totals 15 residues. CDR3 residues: CASSQPGQGDNEQFF. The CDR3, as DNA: TGCGCCAGCAGCCAACCGGGACAGGGTGACAATGAGCAGTTCTTC.

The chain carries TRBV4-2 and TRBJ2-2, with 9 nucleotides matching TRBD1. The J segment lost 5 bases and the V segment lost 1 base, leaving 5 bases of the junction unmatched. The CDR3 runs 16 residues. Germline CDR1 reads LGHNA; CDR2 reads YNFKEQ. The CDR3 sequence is CASSQVGQGRTGELFF. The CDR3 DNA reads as TGTGCCAGCAGCCAAGTCGGACAGGGGCGGACCGGGGAGCTGTTTTTT.